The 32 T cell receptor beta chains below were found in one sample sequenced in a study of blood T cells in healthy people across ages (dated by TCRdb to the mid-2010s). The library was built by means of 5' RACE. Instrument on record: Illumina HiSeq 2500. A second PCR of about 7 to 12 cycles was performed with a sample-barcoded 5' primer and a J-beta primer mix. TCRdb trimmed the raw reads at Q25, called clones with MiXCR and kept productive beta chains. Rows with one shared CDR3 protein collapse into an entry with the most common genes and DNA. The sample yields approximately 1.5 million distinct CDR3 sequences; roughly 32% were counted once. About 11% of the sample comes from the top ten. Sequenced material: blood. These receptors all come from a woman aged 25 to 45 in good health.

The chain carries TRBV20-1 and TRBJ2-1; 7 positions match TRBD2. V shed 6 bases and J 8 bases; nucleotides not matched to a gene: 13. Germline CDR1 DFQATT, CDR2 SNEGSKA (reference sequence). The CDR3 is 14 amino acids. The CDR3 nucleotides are TGCAGTGCGGATCCGGGACTAAGTCCCCATGAGCAGTTCTTC. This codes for CSADPGLSPHEQFF.

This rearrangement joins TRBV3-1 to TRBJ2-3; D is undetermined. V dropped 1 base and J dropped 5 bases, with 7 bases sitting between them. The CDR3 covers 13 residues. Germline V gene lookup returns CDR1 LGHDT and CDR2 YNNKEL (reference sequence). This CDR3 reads CASSQATRDTQYF. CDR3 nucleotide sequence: TGTGCCAGCAGCCAAGCTACCCGAGATACGCAGTATTTT.

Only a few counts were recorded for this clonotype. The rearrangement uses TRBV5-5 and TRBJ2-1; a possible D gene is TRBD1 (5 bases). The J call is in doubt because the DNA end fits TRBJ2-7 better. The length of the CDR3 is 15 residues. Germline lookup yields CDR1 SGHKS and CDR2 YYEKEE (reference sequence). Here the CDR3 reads CASSLAPGNTYEQYF. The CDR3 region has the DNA TGTGCCAGCAGCTTGGCCCCAGGGAATACCTACGAGCAGTACTTC.

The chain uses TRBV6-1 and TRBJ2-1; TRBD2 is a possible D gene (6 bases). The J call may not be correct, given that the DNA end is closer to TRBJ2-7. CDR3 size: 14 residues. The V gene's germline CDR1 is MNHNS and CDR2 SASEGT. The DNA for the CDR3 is TGTGCCAGCAGTGAAGGAGGGACTTACAATGAGCAGTACTTC. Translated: CASSEGGTYNEQYF.

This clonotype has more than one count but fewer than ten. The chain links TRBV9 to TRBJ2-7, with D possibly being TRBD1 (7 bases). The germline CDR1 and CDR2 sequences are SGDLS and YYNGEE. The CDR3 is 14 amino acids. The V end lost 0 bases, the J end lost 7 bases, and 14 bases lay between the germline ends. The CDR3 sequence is CASSVGGAGGEQYF. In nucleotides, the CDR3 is TGTGCCAGCAGCGTAGGGGGGGCAGGGGGAGAGCAGTACTTC.

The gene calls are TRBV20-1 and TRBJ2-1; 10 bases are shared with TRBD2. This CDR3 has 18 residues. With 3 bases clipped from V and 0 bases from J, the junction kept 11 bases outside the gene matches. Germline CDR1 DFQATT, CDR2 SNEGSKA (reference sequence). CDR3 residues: CSARVASGGGGSYNEQFF. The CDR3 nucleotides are TGCAGTGCTAGGGTAGCTAGCGGGGGAGGGGGCTCCTACAATGAGCAGTTCTTC.

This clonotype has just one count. CDR3 amino acids: CAGWRSTGELFF. CDR3 in DNA: TGTGCCGGGTGGCGCAGTACCGGGGAGCTGTTTTTT. This chain connects TRBV12-3 or TRBV12-4 to TRBJ2-2; no firm D call. The CDR3 is 12 residues long. The germline V and J ends were trimmed by 11 bases and 5 bases, with 12 bases remaining between them.

The CDR3 is CASSGPGTGNTDTQYF. The CDR3 bases are TGTGCCAGCAGCGGACCCGGGACAGGGAACACAGATACGCAGTATTTT. The V gene is TRBV9, the J gene TRBJ2-3, with TRBD1 identical over 9 bases. There are 16 residues in the CDR3. The V segment lost 3 bases and the J segment 2 bases; nucleotides outside the gene matches: 7. From germline, CDR1 is SGDLS and CDR2 YYNGEE.

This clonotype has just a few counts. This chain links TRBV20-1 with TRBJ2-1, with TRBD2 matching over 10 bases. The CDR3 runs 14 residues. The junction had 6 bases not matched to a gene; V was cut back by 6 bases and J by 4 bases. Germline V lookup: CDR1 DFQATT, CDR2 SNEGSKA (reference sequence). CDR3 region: CSATSGALYNEQFF. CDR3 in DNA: TGCAGTGCAACTAGCGGGGCCCTTTACAATGAGCAGTTCTTC.

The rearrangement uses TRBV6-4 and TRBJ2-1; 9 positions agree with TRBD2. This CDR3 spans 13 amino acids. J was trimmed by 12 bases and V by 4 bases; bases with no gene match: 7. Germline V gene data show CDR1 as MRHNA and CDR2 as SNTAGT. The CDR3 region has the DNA TGTGCCAGCAGTGCAGAGCGGGAGGCCCTGCAGTTCTTC. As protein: CASSAEREALQFF.

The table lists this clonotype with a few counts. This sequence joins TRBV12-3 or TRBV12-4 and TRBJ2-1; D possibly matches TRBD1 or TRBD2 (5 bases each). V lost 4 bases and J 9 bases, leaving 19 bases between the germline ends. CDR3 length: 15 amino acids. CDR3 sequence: CASSYAGTHLAEQFF. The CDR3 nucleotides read TGTGCCAGCAGTTACGCCGGGACGCACCTCGCTGAGCAGTTCTTC.

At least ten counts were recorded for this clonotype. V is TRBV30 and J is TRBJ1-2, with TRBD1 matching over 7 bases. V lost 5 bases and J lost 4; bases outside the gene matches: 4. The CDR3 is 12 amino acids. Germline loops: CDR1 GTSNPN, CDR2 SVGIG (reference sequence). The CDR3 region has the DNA TGTGCCTGGGGAACAGGGGCCTATGGCTACACCTTC. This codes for CAWGTGAYGYTF.

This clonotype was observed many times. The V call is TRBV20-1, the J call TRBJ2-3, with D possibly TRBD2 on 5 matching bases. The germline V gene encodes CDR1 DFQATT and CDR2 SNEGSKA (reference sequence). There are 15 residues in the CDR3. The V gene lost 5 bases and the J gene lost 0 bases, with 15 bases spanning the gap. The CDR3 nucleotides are TGCAGTGCTGACCGTGGCGGGCCGAGCACAGATACGCAGTATTTT. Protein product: CSADRGGPSTDTQYF.

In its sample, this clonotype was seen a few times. As DNA, the CDR3 is TGCGCCAGCAGCCAAGATGCGACAGCTGGCAATCAGCCCCAGCATTTT. It is translated as CASSQDATAGNQPQHF. The chain employs TRBV4-1 and TRBJ1-5; D possibly corresponds to TRBD1 (5 bases). Trimming took off 0 bases at V and 2 bases at J, with 11 bases between the two ends. There are 16 residues in the CDR3. Germline-derived CDR1 and CDR2 are MGHRA and YSYEKL.

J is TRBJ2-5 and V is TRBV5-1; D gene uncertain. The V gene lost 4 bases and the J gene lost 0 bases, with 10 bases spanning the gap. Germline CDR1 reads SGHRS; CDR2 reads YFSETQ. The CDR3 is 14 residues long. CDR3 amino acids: CASSTDGYQETQYF. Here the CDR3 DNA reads TGCGCCAGCAGCACCGACGGGTACCAAGAGACCCAGTACTTC. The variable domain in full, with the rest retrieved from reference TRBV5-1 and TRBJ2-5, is KAGVTQTPRYLIKTRGQQVTLSCSPISGHRSVSWYQQTPGQGLQFLFEYFSETQRNKGNFPGRFSGRQFSNSRSEMNVSTLELGDSALYLCASSTDGYQETQYFGPGTRLLVL.

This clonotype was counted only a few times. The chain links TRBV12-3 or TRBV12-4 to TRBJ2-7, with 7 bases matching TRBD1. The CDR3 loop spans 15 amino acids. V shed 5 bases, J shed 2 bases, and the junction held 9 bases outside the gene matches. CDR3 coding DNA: TGTGCCAGCAGTATAGGGCCAGGGGGTACCTACGAGCAGTACTTC. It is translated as CASSIGPGGTYEQYF.

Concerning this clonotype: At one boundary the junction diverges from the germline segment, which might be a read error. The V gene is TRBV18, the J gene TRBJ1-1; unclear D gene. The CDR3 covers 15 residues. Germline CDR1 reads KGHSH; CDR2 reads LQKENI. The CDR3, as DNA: TGTGCCAGCTCCCCAGGTGGCCAATCGACCACTAAAGCTTTCTTT. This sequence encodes CASSPGGQSTTKAFF.

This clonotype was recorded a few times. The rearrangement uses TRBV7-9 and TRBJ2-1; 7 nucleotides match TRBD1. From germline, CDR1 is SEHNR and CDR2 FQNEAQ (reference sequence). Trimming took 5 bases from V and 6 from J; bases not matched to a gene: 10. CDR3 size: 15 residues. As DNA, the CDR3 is TGTGCCAGCAGCAGCACAGGGGCCCTAATCAATGAGCAGTTCTTC. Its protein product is CASSSTGALINEQFF.

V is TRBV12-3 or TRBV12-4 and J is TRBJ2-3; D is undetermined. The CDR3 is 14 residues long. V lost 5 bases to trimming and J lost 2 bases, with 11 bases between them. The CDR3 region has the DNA TGTGCCAGCAGTCCAGCTGACACCACAGATACGCAGTATTTT. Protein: CASSPADTTDTQYF.

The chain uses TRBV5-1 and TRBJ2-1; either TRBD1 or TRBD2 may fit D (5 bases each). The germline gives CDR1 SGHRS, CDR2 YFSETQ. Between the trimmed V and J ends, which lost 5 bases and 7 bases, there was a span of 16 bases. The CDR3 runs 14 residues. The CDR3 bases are TGCGCCAGCAGTGAGGGCGCAGGGATGAATGAGCAGTTCTTC. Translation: CASSEGAGMNEQFF.

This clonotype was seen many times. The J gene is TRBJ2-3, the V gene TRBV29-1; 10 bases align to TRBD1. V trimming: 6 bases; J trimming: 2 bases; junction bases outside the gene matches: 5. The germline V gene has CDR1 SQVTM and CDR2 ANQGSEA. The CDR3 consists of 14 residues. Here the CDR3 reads CSVAGTGATDTQYF. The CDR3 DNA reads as TGCAGCGTGGCCGGGACAGGGGCCACAGATACGCAGTATTTT.

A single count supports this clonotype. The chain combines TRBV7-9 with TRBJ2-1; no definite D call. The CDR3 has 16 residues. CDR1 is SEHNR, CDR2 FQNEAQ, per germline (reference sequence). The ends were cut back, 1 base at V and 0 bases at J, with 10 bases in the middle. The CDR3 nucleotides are TGTGCCAGCAGCTTAGGACGGCGGAGCTCCTACAATGAGCAGTTCTTC. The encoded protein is CASSLGRRSSYNEQFF.

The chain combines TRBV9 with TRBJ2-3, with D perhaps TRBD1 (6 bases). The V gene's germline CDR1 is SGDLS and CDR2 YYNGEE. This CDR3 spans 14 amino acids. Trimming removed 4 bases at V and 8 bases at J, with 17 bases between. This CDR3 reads CASSPSGTLGTQYF. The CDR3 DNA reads TGTGCCAGCAGCCCCTCCGGGACATTAGGTACGCAGTATTTT.

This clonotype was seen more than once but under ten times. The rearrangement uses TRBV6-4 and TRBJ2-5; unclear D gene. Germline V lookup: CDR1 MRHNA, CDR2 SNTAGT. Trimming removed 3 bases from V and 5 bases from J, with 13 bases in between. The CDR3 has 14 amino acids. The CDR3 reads CASSDVASRETQYF. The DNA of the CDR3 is TGTGCCAGCAGTGATGTTGCCTCTCGGGAGACCCAGTACTTC.

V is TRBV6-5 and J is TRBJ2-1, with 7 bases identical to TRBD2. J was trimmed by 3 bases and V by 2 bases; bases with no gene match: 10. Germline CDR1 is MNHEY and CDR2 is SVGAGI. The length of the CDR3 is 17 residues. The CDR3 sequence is CASSYVLRLANYNEQFF. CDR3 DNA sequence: TGTGCCAGCAGTTACGTCCTCCGACTAGCAAACTACAATGAGCAGTTCTTC.

The CDR3 sequence: CASSPPLRTGNYEQYF. The CDR3 bases are TGTGCCAGCAGCCCCCCGTTAAGGACAGGGAACTACGAGCAGTACTTC. The chain links TRBV11-2 to TRBJ2-7; 8 nucleotides line up with TRBD1. CDR3 length: 16 amino acids. V gave up 5 bases and J gave up 3 bases; unmatched junction bases: 12. Germline V CDR1 and CDR2: SGHAT, FQNNGV.

This CDR3 is CATSRNPGSSYNEQFF. CDR3 nucleotide sequence: TGTGCCACCAGCAGAAATCCCGGGAGTAGCTACAATGAGCAGTTCTTC. The rearrangement links TRBV15 to TRBJ2-1, with a tentative D call TRBD2 (6 bases). V lost 2 bases and J lost 3, with 14 bases in between. This CDR3 is 16 amino acids long. Germline-derived CDR1 and CDR2 are LNHNV and YYDKDF (reference sequence).

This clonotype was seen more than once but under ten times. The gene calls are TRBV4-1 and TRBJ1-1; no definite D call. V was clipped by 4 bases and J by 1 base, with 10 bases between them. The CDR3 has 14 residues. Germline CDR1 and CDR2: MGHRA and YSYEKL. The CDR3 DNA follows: TGCGCCAGCAGCCCGCTCGTGGGGAACACTGAAGCTTTCTTT. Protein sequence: CASSPLVGNTEAFF.

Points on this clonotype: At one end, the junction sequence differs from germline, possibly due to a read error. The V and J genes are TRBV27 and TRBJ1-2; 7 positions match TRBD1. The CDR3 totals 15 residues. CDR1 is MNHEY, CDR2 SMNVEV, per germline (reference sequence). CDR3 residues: CAGSFLQGVNYGYTF. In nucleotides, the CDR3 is TGTGCCGGCAGTTTCCTGCAGGGGGTGAACTATGGCTACACCTTC.

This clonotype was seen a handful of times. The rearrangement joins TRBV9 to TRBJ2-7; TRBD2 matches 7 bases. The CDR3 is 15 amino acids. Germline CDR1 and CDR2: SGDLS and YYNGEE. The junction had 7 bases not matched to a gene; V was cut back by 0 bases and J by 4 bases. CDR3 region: CASSVDGGRGYEQYF. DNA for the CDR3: TGTGCCAGCAGCGTAGATGGCGGGAGAGGGTACGAGCAGTACTTC.

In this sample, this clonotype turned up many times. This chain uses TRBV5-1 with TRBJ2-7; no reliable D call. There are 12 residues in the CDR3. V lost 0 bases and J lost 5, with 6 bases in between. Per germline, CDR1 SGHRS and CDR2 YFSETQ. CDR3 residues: CASSLGLDEQYF. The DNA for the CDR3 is TGCGCCAGCAGCTTGGGTCTGGACGAGCAGTACTTC.

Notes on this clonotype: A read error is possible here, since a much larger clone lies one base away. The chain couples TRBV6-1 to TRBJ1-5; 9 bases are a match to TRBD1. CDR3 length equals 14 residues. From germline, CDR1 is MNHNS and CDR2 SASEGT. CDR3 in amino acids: CASTPGQGNRPQHF. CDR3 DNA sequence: TGTGCCAGCACTCCGGGACAGGGCAATCGGCCCCAGCATTTT.